Listed here is a single T cell receptor (beta chain). What this receptor recognizes is not known. Per-base qualities were not stored, and no clone one base away is much larger. Trimming removed 1 base from V and 6 bases from J, leaving 11 bases between the germline ends. Via the germline V gene, CDR1 is SGHRS and CDR2 YFSETQ. Taken from cysteine to phenylalanine, the CDR3 has 13 residues. Only the CDR3 DNA stays, 39 bases, in frame from base 1. The library came from 5' RACE. This sample was sequenced with a NextSeq 500. The TCR library protocol attached unique molecular identifiers to individual cDNA molecules to correct for sequencing error and PCR bias. Both TCR alpha and beta chains were sequenced, and tight co-correlation was observed between alpha and beta sequence abundances in each sample. The paper's processing steps were these. Decombinator V4 was used to annotate TCR sequences for V gene, J gene and CDR3. Expanded TCRs were defined as changing significantly between any two time points under a Poisson model with p below 0.0001. TCR abundances were normalised to the total number of TCRs sequenced in each sample and reported as counts per million. MAIT TCRs were defined by TRAV1-2 paired with TRAJ12, TRAJ20 or TRAJ33, and iNKT TCRs by TRAV10 paired with TRAJ18. VDJdb, accessed 1 November 2021, was searched for CMV, EBV and SARS-CoV-2 annotated TCRs, excluding TCRs annotated for multiple antigens. The raw public reads went through TCRdb reprocessing: fastp at Q25, MiXCR clone calling, in-frame beta chains kept. Each entry is one CDR3 protein sequence, shown with its most common DNA and genes. TCRdb's processing, not the study's, gives the V and J calls here. The sample contains around 83,000 distinct CDR3 sequences, 8.5% to 12% of them found a single time. The ten largest clones add up to 8% of the sample.

A case-control design nested within a healthcare worker cohort in London, UK, was used, with weekly nasopharyngeal swab PCR tests and blood sampling performed. Healthcare workers were enrolled in the week of the UK lockdown, from 23 to 31 March 2020, and were followed every week for up to 16 weeks. This record belongs to a study of early T cells in non-severe SARS-CoV-2 infection (TCRdb year 2021). Study-wide context: TCR sequencing used bulk RNA from unsorted whole blood, so alpha and beta chains could not be paired. General conclusions and limits of the study: VDJdb matching was skewed toward anti-spike CD8 responses, so virus-specific expansions were likely underestimated and private and CD4 specificities were missed.

The input for sequencing was whole blood, taken at baseline. The TCR comes from an adult who was a healthcare worker with PCR-confirmed SARS-CoV-2 infection or an uninfected control (not recorded which). The receptor chain draws on TRBV5-1 and TRBJ2-7, with a tentative D gene TRBD2 over 6 matching bases. The DNA reads as follows: TGCGCCAGCAGCTTGATAACAGCGGGCGAGCAGTACTTC. This translates into CASSLITAGEQYF.